The rows below give T cell receptor beta chains drawn from one sample of a study of blood T cells in healthy people across ages. TCRdb independently ran MiXCR on the 5' RACE reads; one entry per CDR3 protein. Of about 970,000 distinct CDR3 sequences in the sample, roughly half are singletons; the top ten hold about 20%. The sample consisted of blood. The source is a woman in her sixties or seventies in good health. Each CDR3 is given without its conserved first and last residue. The order of the fields is clone size, J gene, V gene, CDR3 protein. Clone size is not always given. Where it is, it says once, few, many or a class for expanded clones.

few	TRBJ2-7	TRBV21-1	ADRTGCYYEQY
-	TRBJ1-4	TRBV30	AWGQSRNEKLF
-	-	TRBV5-1	ASSLGGLVGGREQY
-	TRBJ2-3	TRBV27	ASSFGRTEVSTDTQY
-	TRBJ2-6	TRBV30	AWSRGRPGANVLT
once	TRBJ1-2	TRBV28	ASSFAQGALGYT
few	TRBJ1-2	TRBV28	ASSPRTAYYGYT
-	TRBJ2-4	TRBV28	ASLQGTKNIQY
-	TRBJ2-5	TRBV18	ASSPNRDRGNRQY
-	TRBJ2-1	TRBV27	ASSLKVAGYNEQF
-	-	TRBV7-2	ASSLSPRGLPGEQY
-	TRBJ1-6	TRBV11-1	ASSLATSRDARKANNSPLH
-	TRBJ2-5	TRBV6-6	ASSDTAGLEQY
once	TRBJ2-1	TRBV27	ASSRTGTSAYNEQF
few	TRBJ2-7	TRBV6-5	VCRGRDIAYEQY
few	TRBJ1-2	TRBV12-3/TRBV12-4	ASSSFEGGYT
-	TRBJ2-3	TRBV11-2	ASSSTGFTDTQY
-	TRBJ2-1	TRBV18	ASSPAGVPYNEQF